The entry below describes one T cell receptor (beta chain). Its antigen remains unknown. The data are from a study of shared clonotypes between healthy human individuals. Findings of the study overall: Sharing across a few donors was seen in 4% to 5% of naive CD4 clonotypes.

This CDR3 spans 16 amino acids. The ends were cut back, 5 bases at V and 3 bases at J, with 18 bases in the middle. Germline assignment: CDR1 SEHNR and CDR2 FQNEAQ (reference sequence). Assay: immunoSEQ multiplex PCR; the TCRdb copy retains only in-frame clones and omits some. The data hold approximately 810,000 clones, with 90% to 95% observed a single time. Only CD45RO-negative cells positively selected for CCR7 counted as naive CD8 cells, so terminally differentiated effector memory CD45RA+ cells were excluded. The chain combines TRBV7-9 with TRBJ2-3; D might be TRBD2 (6 bases). The clonotype was recovered from a man between 25 and 39 years old in good health. Sequenced input: naive CD8+ T cells sorted from blood. CDR3 sequence: CASSPAVLGGTDTQYF. CDR3 nucleotide sequence: TGTGCCAGCAGCCCGGCGGTCCTGGGGGGTACAGATACGCAGTATTTT.